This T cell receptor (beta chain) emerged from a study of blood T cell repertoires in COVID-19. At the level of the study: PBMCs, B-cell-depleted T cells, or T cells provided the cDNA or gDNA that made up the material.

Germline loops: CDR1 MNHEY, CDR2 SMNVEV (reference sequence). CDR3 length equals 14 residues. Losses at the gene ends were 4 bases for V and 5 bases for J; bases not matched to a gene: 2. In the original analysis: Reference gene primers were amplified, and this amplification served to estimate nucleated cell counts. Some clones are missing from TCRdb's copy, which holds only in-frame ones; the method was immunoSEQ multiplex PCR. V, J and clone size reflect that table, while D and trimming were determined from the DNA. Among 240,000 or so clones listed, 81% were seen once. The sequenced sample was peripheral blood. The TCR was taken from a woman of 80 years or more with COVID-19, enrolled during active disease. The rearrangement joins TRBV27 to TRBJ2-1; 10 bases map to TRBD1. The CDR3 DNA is TGTGCCAGCAGTTCCGGGACAGGGGACAATGAGCAGTTCTTC. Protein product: CASSSGTGDNEQFF.